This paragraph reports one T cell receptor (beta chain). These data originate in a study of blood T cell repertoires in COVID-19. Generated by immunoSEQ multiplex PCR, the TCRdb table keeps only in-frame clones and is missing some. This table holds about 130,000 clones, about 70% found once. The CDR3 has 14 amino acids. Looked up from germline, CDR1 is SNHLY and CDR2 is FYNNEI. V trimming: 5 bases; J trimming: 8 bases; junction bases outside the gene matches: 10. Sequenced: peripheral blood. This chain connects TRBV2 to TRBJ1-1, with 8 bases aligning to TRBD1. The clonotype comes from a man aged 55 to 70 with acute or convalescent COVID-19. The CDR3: CASSPGQEIFEAFF. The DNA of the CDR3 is TGTGCCAGCAGTCCGGGACAGGAGATCTTCGAAGCTTTCTTT.